This TCR beta chain comes out of a study of regulatory T cells. CD4+ T cells were divided by sorting: CD25-high CD127-low Tregs, CD25-low CD127-high conventional cells. Regarding the study as a whole: Patient repertoires had restricted TRB V-J pairs and skewed V and J usage, most in Tregs. In CD3G-deficient patients, conventional CD4+ T cells were enriched for hydrophobic CDR3 residues at positions 6 and 7.

Amplification used 52 TRBV primers and 13 TRBJ primers. Profiling relied on immunoSEQ multiplex PCR, and the TCRdb table lists in-frame clones only, not all of them. The sample shows 30,000 to 40,000 clones, about 91% of them seen only once. Notes on this clone: No antigen is known for it.

The source of this sequence is a person under 35 with CD3G deficiency. Sequencing input: conventional CD4+ T cells sorted from blood.

This CDR3 reads CASSYPHKNEQFF. CDR3 nucleotide sequence: TGTGCCAGCAGTTACCCGCATAAGAATGAGCAGTTCTTC. The rearrangement uses TRBV6-6 and TRBJ2-1; D unresolved. Germline CDR1 reads MNHNY; CDR2 reads SVGAGI (reference sequence). V lost 2 bases and J 7 bases, leaving 9 bases between the germline ends. The CDR3 length is 13 residues.